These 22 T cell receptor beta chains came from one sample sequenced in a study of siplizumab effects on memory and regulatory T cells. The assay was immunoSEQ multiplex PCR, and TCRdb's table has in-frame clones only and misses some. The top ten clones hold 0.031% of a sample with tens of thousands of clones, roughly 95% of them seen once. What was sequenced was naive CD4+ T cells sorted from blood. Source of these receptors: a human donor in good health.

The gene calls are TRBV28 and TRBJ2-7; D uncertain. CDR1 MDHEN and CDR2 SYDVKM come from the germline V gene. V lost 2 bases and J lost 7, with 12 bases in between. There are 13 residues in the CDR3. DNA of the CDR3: TGTGCCAGCAGTTTAAAACAGATTGGGGAGCAGTACTTC. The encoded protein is CASSLKQIGEQYF. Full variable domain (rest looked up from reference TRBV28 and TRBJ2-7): DVKVTQSSRYLVKRTGEKVFLECVQDMDHENMFWYRQDPGLGLRLIYFSYDVKMKEKGDIPEGYSVSREKKERFSLILESASTNQTSMYLCASSLKQIGEQYFGPGTRLTVT.

CDR3 nucleotides: TGTGCCAGCAGCCTGGTTGACGTAGGCGAGCAGTACTTC. Its translation: CASSLVDVGEQYF. The chain recombines TRBV7-9 with TRBJ2-7; D remains ambiguous. Trimming cost V 5 bases and J 6 bases, with 14 bases left between them. The CDR3 has 13 amino acids. CDR1 and CDR2 from the germline V gene are SEHNR and FQNEAQ (reference sequence).

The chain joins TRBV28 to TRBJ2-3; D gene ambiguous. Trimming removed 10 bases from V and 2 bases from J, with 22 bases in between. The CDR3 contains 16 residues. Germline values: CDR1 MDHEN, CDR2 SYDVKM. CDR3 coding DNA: TGTGCCACGTTAAAACATCTCCTATCATCCACAGATACGCAGTATTTT. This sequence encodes CATLKHLLSSTDTQYF.

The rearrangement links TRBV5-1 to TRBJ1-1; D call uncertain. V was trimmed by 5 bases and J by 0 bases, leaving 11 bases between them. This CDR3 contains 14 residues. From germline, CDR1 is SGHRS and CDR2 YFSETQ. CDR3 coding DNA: TGCGCCAGCAGGATAGACACCTTGAACACTGAAGCTTTCTTT. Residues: CASRIDTLNTEAFF.

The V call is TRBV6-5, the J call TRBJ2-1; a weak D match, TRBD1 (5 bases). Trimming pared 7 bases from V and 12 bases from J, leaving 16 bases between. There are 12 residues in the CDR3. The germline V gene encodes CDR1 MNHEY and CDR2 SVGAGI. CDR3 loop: CASTTPGRAQFF. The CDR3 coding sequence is TGTGCCAGCACCACCCCCGGCAGGGCGCAGTTCTTC.

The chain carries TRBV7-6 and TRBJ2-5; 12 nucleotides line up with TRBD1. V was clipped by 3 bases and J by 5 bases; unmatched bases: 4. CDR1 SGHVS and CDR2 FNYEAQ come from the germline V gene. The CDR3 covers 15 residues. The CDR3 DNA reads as TGTGCCAGCAGCTTGGGACAGGGGGCGTGGGAGACCCAGTACTTC. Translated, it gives CASSLGQGAWETQYF.

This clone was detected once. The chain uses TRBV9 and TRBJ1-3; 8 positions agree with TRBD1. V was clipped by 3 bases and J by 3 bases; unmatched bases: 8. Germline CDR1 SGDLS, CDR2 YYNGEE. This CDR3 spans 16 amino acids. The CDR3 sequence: CASSARTGSVGNTIYF. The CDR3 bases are TGTGCCAGCAGCGCGAGGACAGGGTCGGTTGGAAACACCATATATTTT. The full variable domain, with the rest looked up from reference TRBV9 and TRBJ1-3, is DSGVTQTPKHLITATGQRVTLRCSPRSGDLSVYWYQQSLDQGLQFLIQYYNGEERAKGNILERFSAQQFPDLHSELNLSSLELGDSALYFCASSARTGSVGNTIYFGEGSWLTVV.

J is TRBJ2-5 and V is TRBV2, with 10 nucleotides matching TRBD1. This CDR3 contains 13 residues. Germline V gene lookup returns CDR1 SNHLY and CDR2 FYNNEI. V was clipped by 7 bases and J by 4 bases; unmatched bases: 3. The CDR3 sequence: CASTRQGAETQYF. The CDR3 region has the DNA TGTGCCAGCACAAGACAGGGGGCAGAGACCCAGTACTTC.

The CDR3 region has the DNA TGTGCCAGCAGTCCCTCGGGACAAAATTCACCCCTCCACTTT. Translation gives CASSPSGQNSPLHF. The rearrangement joins TRBV6-5 to TRBJ1-6; perhaps TRBD1 as D (6 bases). CDR3 size: 14 residues. Trimming removed 5 bases at V and 7 bases at J, with 12 bases between. The germline CDR1 and CDR2 sequences are MNHEY and SVGAGI.

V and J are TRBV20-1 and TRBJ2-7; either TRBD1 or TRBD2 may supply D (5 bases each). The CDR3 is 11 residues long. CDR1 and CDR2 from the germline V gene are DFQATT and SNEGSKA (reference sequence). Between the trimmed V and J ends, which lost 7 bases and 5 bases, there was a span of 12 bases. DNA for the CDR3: TGCAGTGTCGATCGGGGCAACGAGCAGTACTTC. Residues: CSVDRGNEQYF.

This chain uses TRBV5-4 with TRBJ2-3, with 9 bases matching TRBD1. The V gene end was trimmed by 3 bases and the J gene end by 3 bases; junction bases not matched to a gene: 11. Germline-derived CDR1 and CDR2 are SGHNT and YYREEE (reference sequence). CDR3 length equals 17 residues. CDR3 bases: TGTGCCAGCAGCTGGGCACCGGGACAGGGTCCGACAGATACGCAGTATTTT. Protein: CASSWAPGQGPTDTQYF. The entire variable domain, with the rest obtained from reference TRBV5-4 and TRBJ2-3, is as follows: ETGVTQSPTHLIKTRGQQVTLRCSSQSGHNTVSWYQQALGQGPQFIFQYYREEENGRGNFPPRFSGLQFPNYSSELNVNALELDDSALYLCASSWAPGQGPTDTQYFGPGTRLTVL.

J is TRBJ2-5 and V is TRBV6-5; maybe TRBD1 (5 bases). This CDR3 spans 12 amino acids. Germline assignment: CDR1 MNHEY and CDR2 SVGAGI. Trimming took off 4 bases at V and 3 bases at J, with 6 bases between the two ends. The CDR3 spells CASSSREETQYF. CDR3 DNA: TGTGCCAGCAGTTCCAGGGAAGAGACCCAGTACTTC.

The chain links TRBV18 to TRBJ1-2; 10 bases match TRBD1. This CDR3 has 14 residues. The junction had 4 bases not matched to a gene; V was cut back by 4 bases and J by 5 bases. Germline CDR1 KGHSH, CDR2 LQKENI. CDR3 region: CASSRQGAEYGYTF. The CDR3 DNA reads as TGTGCCAGCTCACGACAGGGGGCTGAGTATGGCTACACCTTC.

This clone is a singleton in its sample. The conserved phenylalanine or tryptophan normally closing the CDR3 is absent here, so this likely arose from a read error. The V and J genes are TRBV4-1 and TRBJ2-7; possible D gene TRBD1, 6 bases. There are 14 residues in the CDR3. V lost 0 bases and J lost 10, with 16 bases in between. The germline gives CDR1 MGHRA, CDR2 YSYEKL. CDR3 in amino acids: CASSQDRGGLGQYL. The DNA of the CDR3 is TGCGCCAGCAGCCAAGACAGGGGCGGTCTAGGACAGTACCTC.

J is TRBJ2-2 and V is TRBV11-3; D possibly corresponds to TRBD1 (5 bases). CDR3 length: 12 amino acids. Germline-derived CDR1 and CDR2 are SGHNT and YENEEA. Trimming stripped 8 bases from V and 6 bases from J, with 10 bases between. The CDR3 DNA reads TGTGCCAGCCGAAAGGGGTCCGGGGAGCTGTTTTTT. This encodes CASRKGSGELFF.

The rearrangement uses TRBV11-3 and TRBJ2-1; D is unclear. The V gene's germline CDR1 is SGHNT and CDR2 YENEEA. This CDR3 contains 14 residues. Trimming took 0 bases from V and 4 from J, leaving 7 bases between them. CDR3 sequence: CASSLETPYNEQFF. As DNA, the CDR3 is TGTGCCAGCAGCTTAGAAACGCCTTACAATGAGCAGTTCTTC.

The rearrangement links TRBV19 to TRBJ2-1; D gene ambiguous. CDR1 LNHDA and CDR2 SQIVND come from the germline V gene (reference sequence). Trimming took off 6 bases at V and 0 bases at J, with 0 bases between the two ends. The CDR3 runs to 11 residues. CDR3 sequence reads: CASSSYNEQFF. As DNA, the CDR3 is TGTGCCAGTAGCTCCTACAATGAGCAGTTCTTC.

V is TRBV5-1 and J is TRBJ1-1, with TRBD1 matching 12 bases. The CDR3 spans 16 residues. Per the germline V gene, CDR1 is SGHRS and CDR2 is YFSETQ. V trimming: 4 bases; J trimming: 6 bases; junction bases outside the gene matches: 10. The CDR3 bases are TGCGCCAGCAGCCCCGGGACAGGGGGCGGAGGATCTGAAGCTTTCTTT. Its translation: CASSPGTGGGGSEAFF.

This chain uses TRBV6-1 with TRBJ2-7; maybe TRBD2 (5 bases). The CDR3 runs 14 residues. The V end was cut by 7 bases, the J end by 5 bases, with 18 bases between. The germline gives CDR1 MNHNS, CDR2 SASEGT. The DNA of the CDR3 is TGTGCCAGCACCCGAAGTCGAGGGCCAGACGAGCAGTACTTC. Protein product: CASTRSRGPDEQYF.

The CDR3 region is CASSALRGAPEAFF. The CDR3 DNA reads as TGTGCCAGCAGTGCCCTTCGGGGGGCACCTGAAGCTTTCTTT. V gene TRBV2 combines with J gene TRBJ1-1, with D maybe TRBD1 (6 bases). CDR1 and CDR2 (germline): SNHLY, FYNNEI. V was shortened by 4 bases and J by 6 bases, with 15 bases between the two germline ends. The CDR3 consists of 14 residues.

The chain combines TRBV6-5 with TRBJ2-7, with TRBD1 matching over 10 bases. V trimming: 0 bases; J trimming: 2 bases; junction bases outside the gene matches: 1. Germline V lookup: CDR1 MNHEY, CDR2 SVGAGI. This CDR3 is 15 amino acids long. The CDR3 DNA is TGTGCCAGCAGTTACTCCGGACAGGGGGCCTACGAGCAGTACTTC. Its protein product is CASSYSGQGAYEQYF.

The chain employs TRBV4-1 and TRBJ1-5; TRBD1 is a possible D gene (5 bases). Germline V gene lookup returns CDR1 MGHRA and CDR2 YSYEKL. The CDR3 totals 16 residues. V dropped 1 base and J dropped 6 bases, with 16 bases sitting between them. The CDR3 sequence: CASSQVGRGSGQPQHF. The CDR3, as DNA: TGCGCCAGCAGCCAAGTGGGGCGGGGGTCCGGTCAGCCCCAGCATTTT.